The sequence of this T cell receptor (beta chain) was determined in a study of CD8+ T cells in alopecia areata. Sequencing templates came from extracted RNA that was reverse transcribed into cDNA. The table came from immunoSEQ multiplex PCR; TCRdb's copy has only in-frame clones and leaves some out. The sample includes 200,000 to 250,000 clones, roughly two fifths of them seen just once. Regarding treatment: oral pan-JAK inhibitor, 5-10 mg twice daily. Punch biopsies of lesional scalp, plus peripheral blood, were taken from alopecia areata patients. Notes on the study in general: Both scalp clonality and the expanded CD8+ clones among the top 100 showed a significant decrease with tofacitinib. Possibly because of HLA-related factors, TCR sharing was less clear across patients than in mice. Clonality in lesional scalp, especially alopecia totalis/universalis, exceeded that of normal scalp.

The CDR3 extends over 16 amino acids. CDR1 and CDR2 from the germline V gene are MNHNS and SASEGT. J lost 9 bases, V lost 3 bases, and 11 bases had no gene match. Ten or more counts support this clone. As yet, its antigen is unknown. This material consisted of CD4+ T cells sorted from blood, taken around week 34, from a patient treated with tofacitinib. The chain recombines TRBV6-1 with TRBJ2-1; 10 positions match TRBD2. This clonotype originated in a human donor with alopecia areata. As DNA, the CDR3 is TGTGCCAGCAGTGATGGGGGCAGCGGGAGGGCCAGTGAGCAGTTCTTC. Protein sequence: CASSDGGSGRASEQFF.